This T cell receptor (beta chain) was sequenced for a study of blood T cell repertoires in COVID-19. Study details: PBMCs, B-cell-depleted T cells, or T cells were the source of the cDNA or gDNA that made up the material.

Regarding this clone: It is unclear where the CDR3 begins or ends on the DNA, so no DNA is shown, and the CDR3 is as TCRdb lists it.

In the original workflow: The authors estimated nucleated cell counts from reference gene primer amplification. TCRdb keeps only in-frame clones here, not all; method: immunoSEQ multiplex PCR. That table supplies the V and J calls and clone size; D and trimming were determined from the DNA. Of about 330,000 clones in the sample, around 89% are singletons; the top ten hold around 4%. Inclusive of both ends, the CDR3 amounts to 17 amino acids. Germline V CDR1 and CDR2: MNHEY, SMNVEV (reference sequence). The rearrangement uses TRBV27 and TRBJ1-2; the D call in the table, TRBD1, was not verified against the DNA. The sequenced sample consisted of peripheral blood. The source is a woman aged 50 to 60 with active or convalescent COVID-19. Here the CDR3 reads CASSFLAGLVPNYGYTF.